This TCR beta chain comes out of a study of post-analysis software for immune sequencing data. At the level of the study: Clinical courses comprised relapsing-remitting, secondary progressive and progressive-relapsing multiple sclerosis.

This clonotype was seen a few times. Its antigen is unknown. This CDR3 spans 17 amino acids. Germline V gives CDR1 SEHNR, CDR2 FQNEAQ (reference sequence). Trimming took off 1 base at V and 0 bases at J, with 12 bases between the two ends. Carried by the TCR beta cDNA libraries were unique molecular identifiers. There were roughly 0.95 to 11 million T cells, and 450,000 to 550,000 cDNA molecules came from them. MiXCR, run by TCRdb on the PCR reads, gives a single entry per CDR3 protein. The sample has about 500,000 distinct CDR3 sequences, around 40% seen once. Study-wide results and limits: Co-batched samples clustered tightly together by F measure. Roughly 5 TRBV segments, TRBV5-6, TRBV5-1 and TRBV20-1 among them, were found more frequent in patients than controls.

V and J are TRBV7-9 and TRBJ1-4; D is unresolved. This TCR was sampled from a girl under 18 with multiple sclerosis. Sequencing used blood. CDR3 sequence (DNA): TGTGCCAGCAGCTTAGGCCCTCCCCAGGCAACTAATGAAAAACTGTTTTTT. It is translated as CASSLGPPQATNEKLFF.